This T cell receptor (beta chain) was identified in a study of response to subunit inactivated influenza vaccine (dated by TCRdb to 2016 to 2019). The study in broad terms: The study used deep quantitative T cell receptor repertoire profiling to track responses to a trivalent subunit inactivated influenza vaccine.

Preparation of the library involved RT-PCR. Sequencer: Illumina HiSeq 2500. Starting from the raw public reads, TCRdb applied fastp trimming at Q25, assembled clones with MiXCR and retained in-frame beta chains. Every distinct CDR3 protein forms one entry, paired with its most common genes and DNA. This sample has 860,000 or so distinct CDR3 sequences in its table, and 21% of those were observed once. The ten largest clones capture roughly 10% of the sample. The CDR1 and CDR2 encoded by the germline V gene are MNHEY and SVGAGI. V is clipped by 0 bases and J by 4 bases, and the sequence between their germline boundaries is 10 bases long. From cysteine to phenylalanine, the CDR3 is 15 amino acids long. Only the CDR3 DNA is retained, 45 bases long and in frame from the first base. What the study reported, not specific to this receptor: The authors suggested that each seasonal influenza vaccination may recruit only a limited number of new T cells.

In the case of this clonotype: Its antigen is still unknown. Per-nucleotide qualities are absent, and no much larger clonotype sits a single base away.

Recombination joined TRBV6-5 with TRBJ2-1; the D segment cannot be called with confidence. The TCR comes from a man aged 50 or older who received an inactivated influenza vaccine. Donor details come from another sample of the same person, matched by shared clones. The sample here was PBMCs from blood, taken 5 days after vaccination. The nucleotides are TGTGCCAGCAGTTACTCGGTCCGCACATACAATGAGCAGTTCTTC. Its protein reads: CASSYSVRTYNEQFF.